What follows describes a single TCR beta chain. Its antigen remains unidentified. This specimen comes from a study of cytomegalovirus exposure and HLA in healthy donors. Each donor was nominally healthy when sampled (though unrecorded immune exposures were likely). CDR1 and CDR2 (germline): MNHEY, SVGAGI. The CDR3 consists of 16 residues. Deletions cut 0 bases from V and 9 bases from J, with 15 bases between. Vbeta (60) and Jbeta (13) primers were used in the PCR. Only in-frame clones appear in the TCRdb table, and some are missing; sequencing was by immunoSEQ multiplex PCR. The sample has approximately 110,000 clones, around two thirds seen once. Study-level points and caveats: The investigators catalogued 150 to 200 TCR beta chains as cytomegalovirus-associated. Among donors in an Asian-associated ancestry cluster, a later analysis reportedly found fewer N-insertions than the roughly 730-donor mean.

The receptor comes from a woman between 40 and 50 years old in good health and CMV-seropositive. The sample taken for sequencing was PBMCs. This chain uses TRBV6-5 with TRBJ1-6; perhaps TRBD1 as D (6 bases). This CDR3 reads CASSYSRGGYGSPLHF. Here the CDR3 DNA reads TGTGCCAGCAGTTACTCGAGGGGGGGATACGGTTCACCCCTCCACTTT.